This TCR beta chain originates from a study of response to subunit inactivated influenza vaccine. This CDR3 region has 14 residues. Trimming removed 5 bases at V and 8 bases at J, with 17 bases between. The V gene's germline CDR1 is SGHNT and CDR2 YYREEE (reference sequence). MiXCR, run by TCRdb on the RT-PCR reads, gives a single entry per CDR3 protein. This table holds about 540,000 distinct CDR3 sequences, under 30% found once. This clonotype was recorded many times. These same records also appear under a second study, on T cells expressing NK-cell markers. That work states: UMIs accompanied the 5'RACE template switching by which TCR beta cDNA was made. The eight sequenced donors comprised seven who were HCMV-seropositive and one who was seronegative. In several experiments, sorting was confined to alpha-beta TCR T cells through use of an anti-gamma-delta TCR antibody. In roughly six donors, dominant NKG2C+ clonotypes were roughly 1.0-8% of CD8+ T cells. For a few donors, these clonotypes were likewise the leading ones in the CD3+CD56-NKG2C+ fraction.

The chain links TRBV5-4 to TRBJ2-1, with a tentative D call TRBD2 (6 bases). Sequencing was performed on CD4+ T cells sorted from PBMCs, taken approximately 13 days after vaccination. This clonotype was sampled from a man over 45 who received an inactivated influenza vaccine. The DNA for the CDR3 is TGTGCCAGCAGAGTTGGGGGGATGAGGGATGAGCAGTTCTTC. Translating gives CASRVGGMRDEQFF.